This T cell receptor (beta chain) was sequenced for a study of blood T cell repertoires in COVID-19. For the study at large: Samples of COVID-19 (acute and convalescent) were obtained from the United States, Italy and Spain. Nucleic acid was either cDNA or gDNA, and it came from T cells, B-cell-depleted T cells, or PBMCs.

Enrolled during active infection, Seattle patients were then followed longitudinally. This CDR3 region has 13 residues. V was shortened by 5 bases and J by 2 bases, with 10 bases between the two germline ends. Germline V gene lookup returns CDR1 MGHDK and CDR2 SYGVNS. TCRdb's copy holds only in-frame clones and misses some; the assay was immunoSEQ multiplex PCR. The sample consists of some 200,000 clones, around nine tenths of them appearing once. This clonotype was sampled from a woman in her seventies with COVID-19, enrolled during active disease. The rearrangement uses TRBV25-1 and TRBJ2-7; perhaps TRBD2 as D (6 bases). Sequencing was done on a sample of peripheral blood. CDR3 bases: TGTGCCAGCAGTTGGAGGGAAACCTACGAGCAGTACTTC. Its translation: CASSWRETYEQYF.